Each of the 22 T cell receptor beta chains below was sequenced from the same sample in a study of blood T cells in healthy people across ages. For the second PCR, which ran for about 6 to 12 cycles, a sample-barcoded 5' primer and a J-beta primer mix were used. TCRdb fed the 5' RACE reads into MiXCR, producing one record per CDR3 protein. The sample records 650,000 to 800,000 distinct CDR3 sequences, 40% to 50% being singletons. The source material was blood. These TCRs come from a man in his sixties in good health.

CDR3 sequence reads: CASNRDRGDGYTF. The CDR3 DNA reads as TGTGCCAGCAACCGGGACAGGGGAGATGGCTACACCTTC. The gene calls are TRBV5-6 and TRBJ1-2, with TRBD1 identical over 10 bases. V was clipped by 6 bases and J by 6 bases; unmatched bases: 5. The CDR3 loop spans 13 amino acids. CDR1 and CDR2 (germline): SGHDT, YYEEEE.

V usage is TRBV5-5 and J usage is TRBJ1-4; D gene unclear. Per germline, CDR1 SGHKS and CDR2 YYEKEE (reference sequence). The CDR3 is made up of 14 amino acids. Trimming pared 4 bases from V and 0 bases from J, leaving 7 bases between. The CDR3 coding sequence is TGTGCCAGCAGCCCCCCGCCAACTAATGAAAAACTGTTTTTT. It encodes CASSPPPTNEKLFF.

There are many counts of this clonotype. The chain links TRBV6-6 to TRBJ2-1; no firm D call. CDR3 size: 12 residues. V dropped 4 bases and J dropped 6 bases, with 7 bases sitting between them. Germline V CDR1 and CDR2: MNHNY, SVGAGI (reference sequence). Here the CDR3 DNA reads TGTGCCAGCAGTTCCTCTCTCAATGAGCAGTTCTTC. Its protein is CASSSSLNEQFF.

The genes are TRBV5-6 and TRBJ2-7; 10 positions match TRBD2. V dropped 6 bases and J dropped 4; count of bases not matched to a gene: 10. The CDR3 length is 15 residues. Germline V lookup: CDR1 SGHDT, CDR2 YYEEEE. CDR3 protein: CASTLTSGVPYEQYF. The CDR3 DNA sequence: TGTGCCAGCACCCTCACTAGCGGGGTTCCGTACGAGCAGTACTTC.

This clonotype was counted only a few times. The chain combines TRBV5-1 with TRBJ1-2; TRBD1 matches 7 bases. The germline V gene encodes CDR1 SGHRS and CDR2 YFSETQ. With 4 bases clipped from V and 8 bases from J, the junction kept 8 bases outside the gene matches. CDR3 length equals 13 residues. In DNA form, the CDR3 reads TGCGCCAGCAGCGATGACAGGGTTGGCGGCTACACCTTC. Translating it yields CASSDDRVGGYTF.

This clonotype has only one observation. The gene calls are TRBV21-1 and TRBJ2-4; the DNA was not compared with TRBD1, the D call given in the table. The J call is doubtful: the DNA matches TRBJ2-7 better. TRBV21-1 counts as a pseudogene. This CDR3 contains 15 residues. CDR3 protein: CASSKVQGATYEQYF. CDR3 bases: TGTGCCAGCAGCAAAGTCCAGGGGGCTACCTACGAGCAGTACTTC.

This clonotype appeared a few times. The chain recombines TRBV7-8 with TRBJ2-6; either TRBD1 or TRBD2 may supply D (5 bases each). CDR1 and CDR2 from the germline V gene are SGHVS and FQNEAQ. This CDR3 has 15 residues. The V end was cut by 7 bases, the J end by 0 bases, with 10 bases between. The CDR3 loop reads CASMGGGSGANVLTF. The DNA for the CDR3 is TGTGCCAGCATGGGTGGGGGCTCTGGGGCCAACGTCCTGACTTTC.

The chain's CDR3 is CASSREGGEQFF. CDR3 bases: TGTGCCAGCTCACGGGAGGGGGGAGAGCAGTTCTTC. This chain uses TRBV18 with TRBJ2-1, with a possible D match to TRBD2 (7 bases). This CDR3 region has 12 residues. V was shortened by 4 bases and J by 10 bases, with 11 bases between the two germline ends. Germline V gene sequence: CDR1 KGHSH, CDR2 LQKENI.

The chain is built from TRBV27 and TRBJ1-6, with 8 bases that match TRBD1. The length of the CDR3 is 15 residues. Germline V gene lookup returns CDR1 MNHEY and CDR2 SMNVEV (reference sequence). The V and J ends lost 2 bases and 11 bases, in that order; junction bases with no gene match: 8. CDR3 nucleotide sequence: TGTGCCAGCAGTTTAAAGGGACAGGCAGGTGCACCCCTCCACTTT. It is translated as CASSLKGQAGAPLHF.

This clonotype was counted a few times. The CDR3 nucleotides read TGTGCCAGCAGCCAAAGTTTAACGTTGGAGCAGTACTTC. This codes for CASSQSLTLEQYF. This rearrangement joins TRBV7-2 to TRBJ2-5; D not resolved. The CDR3 spans 13 residues. Per germline, CDR1 SGHTA and CDR2 FQGNSA. Trimming stripped 5 bases from V and 11 bases from J, with 18 bases between.

This chain uses TRBV5-6 with TRBJ2-3; the D is unclear. V lost 4 bases, J lost 4 bases, and 22 bases lay in between. In germline, CDR1 is SGHDT, CDR2 YYEEEE. The CDR3 totals 17 residues. The CDR3 DNA sequence: TGTGCCAGCAGCGCCCTTACGGCCGCTCGGCCCGCAGATACGCAGTATTTT. This translates into CASSALTAARPADTQYF.

This clonotype was counted ten times or more. This rearrangement joins TRBV29-1 to TRBJ2-5; unclear D gene. The germline V and J ends were trimmed by 5 bases and 5 bases, with 6 bases remaining between them. This CDR3 is built from 10 residues. Germline V CDR1 and CDR2: SQVTM, ANQGSEA. The CDR3 loop reads CSVQVETQYF. CDR3 DNA sequence: TGCAGCGTTCAGGTCGAGACCCAGTACTTC.

The V gene is TRBV9, the J gene TRBJ2-7; TRBD2 is a possible D gene (7 bases). The ends were cut back, 6 bases at V and 7 bases at J, with 26 bases in the middle. The CDR3 length is 16 residues. Germline V gives CDR1 SGDLS, CDR2 YYNGEE. This CDR3 is CASTYSTGGSYNEQYF. CDR3 nucleotides: TGTGCCAGCACCTATTCCACGGGGGGCTCTTACAATGAGCAGTACTTC.

CDR3 DNA sequence: TGTGCCAGCAGTGATTTGGGGGGCCGGCCCCAGCATTTT. Translating it yields CASSDLGGRPQHF. The chain uses TRBV6-1 and TRBJ1-5, with D maybe TRBD1 (6 bases). Germline CDR1 MNHNS, CDR2 SASEGT. The CDR3 runs to 13 residues. Trimming took off 3 bases at V and 9 bases at J, with 12 bases between the two ends.

This clonotype was seen more than once but under ten times. The chain combines TRBV7-2 with TRBJ2-1; D is unresolved. CDR1 SGHTA and CDR2 FQGNSA come from the germline V gene. The CDR3 totals 14 residues. V lost 3 bases to trimming and J lost 2 bases, with 8 bases between them. The chain's CDR3 is CASSFPQAYNEQFF. The CDR3 region has the DNA TGTGCCAGCAGCTTCCCCCAGGCCTACAATGAGCAGTTCTTC.

The chain couples TRBV13 to TRBJ2-5, with 10 bases identical to TRBD2. The germline gives CDR1 PRHDT, CDR2 FYEKMQ (reference sequence). The CDR3 totals 17 residues. Unmatched junction bases numbered 10, after V lost 4 bases and J lost 2 bases. CDR3 nucleotide sequence: TGTGCCAGCAGCTCCCGGCTAGCGGGGGACTATCAAGAGACCCAGTACTTC. Translation: CASSSRLAGDYQETQYF. The full variable domain, completed using reference TRBV13 and TRBJ2-5, is AAGVIQSPRHLIKEKRETATLKCYPIPRHDTVYWYQQGPGQDPQFLISFYEKMQSDKGSIPDRFSAQQFSDYHSELNMSSLELGDSALYFCASSSRLAGDYQETQYFGPGTRLLVL.

This clonotype has only a few counts. The genes are TRBV4-3 and TRBJ1-6, with 9 bases fitting TRBD1. CDR3 size: 17 residues. V was pared by 0 bases and J by 5 bases, with 5 bases of the junction left unmatched. Germline assignment: CDR1 LGHNA and CDR2 YSLEER. CDR3: CASSQDYRGRNNSPLHF. The CDR3 nucleotides read TGCGCCAGCAGCCAAGATTACAGGGGGCGGAATAATTCACCCCTCCACTTT.

V gene TRBV7-2 combines with J gene TRBJ2-1, with D uncertain. The germline gives CDR1 SGHTA, CDR2 FQGNSA. V gave up 5 bases and J gave up 0 bases, with 8 bases separating them. The CDR3 covers 14 residues. The CDR3 is CASSPSASYNEQFF. The CDR3 nucleotides are TGTGCCAGCAGCCCCTCGGCCTCCTACAATGAGCAGTTCTTC.

The chain is built from TRBV20-1 and TRBJ2-1, with D perhaps matching TRBD1 (5 bases). This CDR3 has 12 residues. From germline, CDR1 is DFQATT and CDR2 SNEGSKA (reference sequence). V lost 5 bases to trimming and J lost 5 bases, with 10 bases between them. This chain's CDR3 is CSAQLGHNEQFF. The CDR3 DNA reads as TGCAGTGCTCAATTGGGGCACAATGAGCAGTTCTTC.

This clonotype was recorded a few times. The V and J genes are TRBV5-1 and TRBJ1-2; D call uncertain. The length of the CDR3 is 15 residues. V lost 0 bases and J 0 bases, leaving 9 bases between the germline ends. Germline V gene data show CDR1 as SGHRS and CDR2 as YFSETQ. CDR3 loop: CASSLGRAANYGYTF. The CDR3 DNA follows: TGCGCCAGCAGCTTGGGGAGGGCCGCTAACTATGGCTACACCTTC. The complete variable domain, with remaining parts taken from reference TRBV5-1 and TRBJ1-2, reads KAGVTQTPRYLIKTRGQQVTLSCSPISGHRSVSWYQQTPGQGLQFLFEYFSETQRNKGNFPGRFSGRQFSNSRSEMNVSTLELGDSALYLCASSLGRAANYGYTFGSGTRLTVV.

This chain links TRBV20-1 with TRBJ2-2; D unresolved. Trimming shortened V by 3 bases and J by 5 bases, and 13 bases separated the two germline ends. The CDR3 contains 14 residues. The germline gives CDR1 DFQATT, CDR2 SNEGSKA (reference sequence). This chain's CDR3 is CSARPSVGTGELFF. CDR3 nucleotides: TGCAGTGCTAGGCCTAGTGTGGGTACCGGGGAGCTGTTTTTT.

The rearrangement links TRBV5-1 to TRBJ1-1; D not resolved. The length of the CDR3 is 13 residues. The V end lost 0 bases, the J end lost 4 bases, and 7 bases lay between the germline ends. Per the germline V gene, CDR1 is SGHRS and CDR2 is YFSETQ. CDR3 DNA sequence: TGCGCCAGCAGCTTGGAATCAACCACTGAAGCTTTCTTT. Its protein is CASSLESTTEAFF.